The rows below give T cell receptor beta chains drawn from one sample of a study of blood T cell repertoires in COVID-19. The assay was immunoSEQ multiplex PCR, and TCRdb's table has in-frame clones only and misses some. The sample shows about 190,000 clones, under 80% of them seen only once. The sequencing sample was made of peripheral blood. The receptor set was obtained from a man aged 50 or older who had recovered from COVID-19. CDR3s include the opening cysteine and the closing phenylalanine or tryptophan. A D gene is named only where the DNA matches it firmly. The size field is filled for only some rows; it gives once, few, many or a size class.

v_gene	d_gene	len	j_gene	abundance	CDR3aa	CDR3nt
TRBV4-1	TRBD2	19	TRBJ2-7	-	CASSQDRDGYTSGPYEQYF	TGCGCCAGCAGCCAAGATCGCGATGGTTACACTAGCGGGCCCTACGAGCAGTACTTC
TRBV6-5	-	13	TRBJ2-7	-	CASQNGGTYEQYF	TGTGCCAGCCAGAACGGGGGTACCTACGAGCAGTACTTC
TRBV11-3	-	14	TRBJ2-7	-	CASSLDSGSGEQYF	TGTGCCAGCAGCTTAGACTCAGGGTCTGGGGAGCAGTACTTC
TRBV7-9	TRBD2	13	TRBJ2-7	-	CASSLKRETEQYF	TGTGCCAGCAGCTTAAAGCGGGAGACCGAGCAGTACTTC
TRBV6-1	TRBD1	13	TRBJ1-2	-	CASSENRGFGYTF	TGTGCCAGCAGTGAAAACAGGGGATTTGGCTACACCTTC
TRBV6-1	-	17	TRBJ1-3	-	CASSEVYGHGGGNTIYF	TGTGCCAGCAGTGAAGTTTACGGGCACGGGGGGGGAAACACCATATATTTT
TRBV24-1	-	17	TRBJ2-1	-	CATSAVVSAGKNNEQFF	TGTGCCACCAGTGCCGTGGTAAGCGCGGGAAAGAACAATGAGCAGTTCTTC
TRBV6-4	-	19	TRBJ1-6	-	CASSDEDRSLPRTNSPLHF	TGTGCCAGCAGTGACGAGGACAGAAGCCTACCAAGGACTAATTCACCCCTCCACTTT
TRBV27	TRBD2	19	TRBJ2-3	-	CASSLTIKVAGGPTDTQYF	TGTGCCAGCAGTTTAACAATAAAAGTAGCGGGAGGGCCCACAGATACGCAGTATTTT
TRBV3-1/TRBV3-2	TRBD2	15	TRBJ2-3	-	CASSFTSGSADTQYF	TGTGCCAGCAGCTTTACTAGCGGGTCCGCAGATACGCAGTATTTT
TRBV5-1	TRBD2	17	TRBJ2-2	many	CASSLIGLAAGTGELFF	TGCGCCAGCAGCTTGATAGGACTAGCGGCGGGCACCGGGGAGCTGTTTTTT
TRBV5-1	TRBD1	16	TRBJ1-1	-	CASSGGTGGLETEAFF	TGCGCCAGCAGCGGAGGGACAGGGGGTTTGGAAACTGAAGCTTTCTTT
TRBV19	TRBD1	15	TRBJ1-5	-	CASSMLDRVNQPQHF	TGTGCCAGTAGTATGTTAGACAGGGTCAATCAGCCCCAGCATTTT
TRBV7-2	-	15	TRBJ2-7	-	CASSLEGQGYYEQYF	TGTGCCAGCAGCTTAGAGGGACAAGGGTATTACGAGCAGTACTTC
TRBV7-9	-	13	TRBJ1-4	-	CASSLVAGEKLFF	TGTGCCAGCAGCTTAGTTGCAGGAGAAAAACTGTTTTTT
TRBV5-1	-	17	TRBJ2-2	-	CASSLVAGSPNTGELFF	TGCGCCAGCAGCTTGGTTGCCGGGAGTCCCAACACCGGGGAGCTGTTTTTT
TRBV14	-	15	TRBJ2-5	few	CASSQDLGAVGTQYF	TGTGCCAGCAGCCAAGATTTGGGAGCGGTAGGGACCCAGTACTTC
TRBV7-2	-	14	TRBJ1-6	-	CASSFDSRNAPLHF	TGTGCCAGCAGTTTCGACAGCCGAAACGCACCCCTCCACTTT
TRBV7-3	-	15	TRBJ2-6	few	CASSLEVAGANVLTF	TGTGCCAGCAGCCTAGAGGTTGCTGGGGCCAACGTCCTGACTTTC
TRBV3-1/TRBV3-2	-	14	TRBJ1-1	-	CASSHSRSNTEAFF	TGTGCCAGCAGCCATTCGAGGTCGAACACTGAAGCTTTCTTT
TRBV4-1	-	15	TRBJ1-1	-	CASSLLVGLDTEAFF	TGCGCCAGCAGCCTCCTAGTCGGCTTGGACACTGAAGCTTTCTTT
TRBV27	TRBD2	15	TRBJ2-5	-	CASKLLAGGRETQYF	TGTGCCAGCAAACTACTAGCGGGAGGTAGGGAGACCCAGTACTTC
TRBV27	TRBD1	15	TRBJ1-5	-	CASGTDREFDQPQHF	TGTGCCAGCGGAACGGACAGGGAGTTCGATCAGCCCCAGCATTTT
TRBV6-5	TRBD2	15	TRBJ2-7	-	CASRDTLAGAYEQYF	TGTGCCAGCAGGGATACACTAGCGGGCGCCTACGAGCAGTACTTC
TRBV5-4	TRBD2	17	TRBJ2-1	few	CASTPTSGGSSYNEQFF	TGTGCCAGCACCCCGACTAGCGGAGGGAGCTCCTACAATGAGCAGTTCTTC
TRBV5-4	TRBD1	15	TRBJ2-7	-	CASTPAGQGLYEQYF	TGTGCCAGCACCCCTGCGGGACAGGGCCTCTACGAGCAGTACTTC
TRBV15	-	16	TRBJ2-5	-	CATSRDYVRGQETQYF	TGTGCCACCAGCAGAGATTATGTGCGGGGTCAAGAGACCCAGTACTTC
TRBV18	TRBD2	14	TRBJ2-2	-	CASSPTSEAGELFF	TGTGCCAGCTCACCTACTAGCGAAGCCGGGGAGCTGTTTTTT
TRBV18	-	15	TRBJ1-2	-	CASSPAGNINYGYTF	TGTGCCAGCTCACCGGCAGGGAATATAAACTATGGCTACACCTTC
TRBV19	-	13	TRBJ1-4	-	CASGDGRNEKLFF	TGTGCCAGCGGAGATGGAAGAAATGAAAAACTGTTTTTT
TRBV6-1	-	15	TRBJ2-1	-	CASSEWGVSYNEQFF	TGTGCCAGCAGTGAATGGGGGGTGTCCTACAATGAGCAGTTCTTC
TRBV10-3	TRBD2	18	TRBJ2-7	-	CAIKGGTSGNAWAYEQYF	TGTGCCATCAAGGGCGGGACTAGCGGGAACGCTTGGGCTTACGAGCAGTACTTC
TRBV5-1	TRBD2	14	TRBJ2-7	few	CASRTSGSSYEQYF	TGCGCCAGCAGGACTAGCGGTAGCTCCTACGAGCAGTACTTC
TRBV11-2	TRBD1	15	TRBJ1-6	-	CASSLEGQQNSPLHF	TGTGCCAGCAGCTTAGAGGGACAGCAAAATTCACCCCTCCACTTT
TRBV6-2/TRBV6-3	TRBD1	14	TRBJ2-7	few	CASSYSWTGGEQYF	TGTGCCAGCAGTTACTCTTGGACAGGGGGGGAGCAGTACTTC
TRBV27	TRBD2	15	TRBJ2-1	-	CASSLAGGPYNEQFF	TGTGCCAGCAGTTTAGCGGGAGGACCCTACAATGAGCAGTTCTTC
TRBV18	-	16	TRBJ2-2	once	CASSPPQGIGTGELFF	TGTGCCAGCTCACCACCCCAGGGTATAGGCACCGGGGAGCTGTTTTTT
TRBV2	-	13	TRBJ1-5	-	CASKTGRNQPQHF	TGTGCCAGCAAAACAGGCCGCAATCAGCCCCAGCATTTT
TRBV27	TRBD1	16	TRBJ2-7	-	CASTPQTGARPYEQYF	TGTGCCAGCACCCCCCAGACAGGGGCGAGGCCCTACGAGCAGTACTTC
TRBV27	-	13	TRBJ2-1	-	CASSLFLASEQFF	TGTGCCAGCAGTTTATTCCTAGCCTCGGAGCAGTTCTTC
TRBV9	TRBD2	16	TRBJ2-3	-	CASSVVGSGRGDTQYF	TGTGCCAGCAGCGTAGTTGGTAGCGGGAGGGGGGATACGCAGTATTTT
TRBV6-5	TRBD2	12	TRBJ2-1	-	CATSGRYNEQFF	TGTGCCACGAGCGGGAGGTACAATGAGCAGTTCTTC
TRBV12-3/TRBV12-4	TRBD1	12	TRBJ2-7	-	CASRNDRVEQYF	TGTGCCAGCAGAAACGACAGGGTCGAGCAGTACTTC
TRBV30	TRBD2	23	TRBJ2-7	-	CAWSRITGTDKWGLAGFSYEQYF	TGTGCCTGGAGTCGCATAACCGGGACGGATAAGTGGGGACTAGCGGGATTCTCCTACGAGCAGTACTTC
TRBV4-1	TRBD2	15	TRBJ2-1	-	CASSRGTSGGNEQFF	TGCGCCAGCAGCCGTGGGACTAGCGGGGGTAATGAGCAGTTCTTC
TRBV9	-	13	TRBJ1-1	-	CASSGARHTEAFF	TGTGCCAGCAGCGGGGCGCGACACACTGAAGCTTTCTTT
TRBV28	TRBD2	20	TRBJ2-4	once	CASSFRTSGRAERAKNIQYF	TGTGCCAGCAGTTTTCGAACTAGCGGGAGGGCCGAGAGGGCCAAAAACATTCAGTACTTC
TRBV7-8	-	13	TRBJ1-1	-	CASRPGPNTEAFF	TGTGCCAGCAGGCCAGGCCCGAACACTGAAGCTTTCTTT
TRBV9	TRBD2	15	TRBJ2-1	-	CASSVSGGLNNEQFF	TGTGCCAGCAGCGTTTCGGGAGGTCTTAACAATGAGCAGTTCTTC
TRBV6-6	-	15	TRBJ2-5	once	CASSHPGRGSETQYF	TGTGCCAGCAGCCACCCGGGACGGGGGAGTGAGACCCAGTACTTC
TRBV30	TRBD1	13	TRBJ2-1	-	CAGNRGQINEQFF	TGTGCCGGGAACAGGGGGCAGATCAATGAGCAGTTCTTC
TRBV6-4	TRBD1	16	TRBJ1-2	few	CASSDSSRQGHYGYTF	TGTGCCAGCAGTGACTCCTCCCGACAGGGTCACTATGGCTACACCTTC
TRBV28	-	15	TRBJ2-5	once	CASSLSGGGGETQYF	TGTGCCAGCAGTTTATCAGGGGGAGGAGGGGAGACCCAGTACTTC
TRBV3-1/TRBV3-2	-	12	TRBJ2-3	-	CVSSSQGTAQYF	TGTGTCAGCAGCTCACAGGGTACGGCGCAGTATTTT
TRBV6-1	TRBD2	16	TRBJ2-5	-	CASSEARGAIRETQYF	TGTGCCAGCAGTGAAGCGCGGGGGGCTATACGGGAGACCCAGTACTTC
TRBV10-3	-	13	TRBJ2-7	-	CAILRTEAYEQYF	TGTGCCATTCTACGGACAGAAGCCTACGAGCAGTACTTC
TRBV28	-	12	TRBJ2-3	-	CASSLETDTQYF	TGTGCCAGCAGTTTGGAGACAGATACGCAGTATTTT
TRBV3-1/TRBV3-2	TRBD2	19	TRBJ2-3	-	CATPPDRTSADTSTDTQYF	TGTGCCACCCCACCCGACAGGACTAGCGCGGACACTAGCACAGATACGCAGTATTTT
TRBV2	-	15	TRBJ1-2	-	CASSPQGRGSYGYTF	TGTGCCAGCAGCCCCCAGGGGAGGGGAAGCTATGGCTACACCTTC